The next 30 T cell receptor beta chains were all read from a single sample in a study of blood T cell repertoires in COVID-19. Sequenced by immunoSEQ multiplex PCR; TCRdb stores in-frame clones only, minus some. The profile shows 150,000 to 200,000 clones, 76% of them singletons. Sequencing was done on a sample of peripheral blood. The source is a woman aged 45-59 years with active or convalescent COVID-19.

CDR3 nucleotides: TGTGCCAGCAGTTACGGCGGGACAGGGGGCACTGAAGCTTTCTTT. Translation: CASSYGGTGGTEAFF. The J gene is TRBJ1-1, the V gene TRBV6-2 or TRBV6-3; 11 bases line up with TRBD1. CDR3 length: 15 amino acids. V lost 2 bases, J lost 4 bases, and 3 bases stayed unmatched. The germline V gene has CDR1 MNHEY and CDR2 SVGEGT.

This chain connects TRBV18 to TRBJ2-7, with 8 bases aligning to TRBD1. This CDR3 spans 15 amino acids. The V segment lost 3 bases and the J segment 3 bases; nucleotides outside the gene matches: 7. Per the germline V gene, CDR1 is KGHSH and CDR2 is LQKENI. Written as DNA, the CDR3 is TGTGCCAGCTCACCGCCCCGGACAGGGAACTACGAGCAGTACTTC. This gives the protein CASSPPRTGNYEQYF.

V and J are TRBV4-3 and TRBJ2-1, with 7 bases lining up with TRBD1. This CDR3 is 16 amino acids long. Germline assignment: CDR1 LGHNA and CDR2 YSLEER. Losses at the gene ends were 2 bases for V and 4 bases for J; bases not matched to a gene: 8. The CDR3 DNA reads as TGCGCCAGCAGCCAACTAACAGGGGAAGTATACAATGAGCAGTTCTTC. Protein product: CASSQLTGEVYNEQFF.

This chain uses TRBV5-6 with TRBJ2-5; 7 nucleotides match TRBD2. The V segment lost 1 base and the J segment 2 bases; nucleotides outside the gene matches: 11. The CDR3 is 17 residues long. Germline CDR1 is SGHDT and CDR2 is YYEEEE. For the CDR3, the DNA is TGTGCCAGCAGCTTGATTGCGGGGGTTTGGGAGCAAGAGACCCAGTACTTC. Translated, it gives CASSLIAGVWEQETQYF.

In its sample, this clone was seen once. The chain couples TRBV28 to TRBJ2-7; D perhaps matches TRBD2 (6 bases). CDR3 size: 16 residues. Trimming removed 5 bases at V and 3 bases at J, with 20 bases between. Germline values: CDR1 MDHEN, CDR2 SYDVKM. The CDR3 nucleotides read TGTGCCAGCAGTGACCCGAGACTAGAGACCTACTACGAGCAGTACTTC. Its translation is CASSDPRLETYYEQYF.

V and J are TRBV21-1 and TRBJ1-1; TRBD1 was called by the table and not checked on the DNA. TRBV21-1 is an annotated pseudogene. CDR3 length: 17 amino acids. The CDR3 nucleotides are TGTGCCAGCAGCAAAGAAGGGGAAGTGTCACTCAACACTGAAGCTTTCTTT. This codes for CASSKEGEVSLNTEAFF.

This clone was seen a handful of times. This rearrangement joins TRBV28 to TRBJ1-4; TRBD1 is a possible D gene (6 bases). Germline V gene lookup returns CDR1 MDHEN and CDR2 SYDVKM. V was pared by 5 bases and J by 3 bases, with 13 bases between. This CDR3 is built from 15 residues. The CDR3 spells CASSRIRGANEKLFF. CDR3 in DNA: TGTGCCAGCAGTCGGATCAGGGGTGCTAATGAAAAACTGTTTTTT. The full variable domain, in which reference TRBV28 and TRBJ1-4 provide the parts outside the CDR3, is DVKVTQSSRYLVKRTGEKVFLECVQDMDHENMFWYRQDPGLGLRLIYFSYDVKMKEKGDIPEGYSVSREKKERFSLILESASTNQTSMYLCASSRIRGANEKLFFGSGTQLSVL.

The genes are TRBV6-5 and TRBJ2-7; TRBD2 aligns across 14 bases. In germline, CDR1 is MNHEY, CDR2 SVGAGI. The trim removed 6 bases at V and 6 bases at J, leaving 1 base unmatched. This CDR3 contains 13 residues. This CDR3 reads CASRTSGRGEQYF. For the CDR3, the DNA is TGTGCCAGCAGGACTAGCGGGAGGGGCGAGCAGTACTTC.

The gene calls are TRBV30 and TRBJ2-7; 8 positions agree with TRBD1. With 0 bases clipped from V and 1 base from J, the junction kept 14 bases outside the gene matches. This CDR3 contains 18 residues. Germline CDR1 and CDR2: GTSNPN and SVGIG (reference sequence). For the CDR3, the DNA is TGTGCCTGGAGTGTTACGGGCAGGGGGCCGTTCCCTTCCTACGAGCAGTACTTC. Translating gives CAWSVTGRGPFPSYEQYF. The variable domain in full, with the rest retrieved from reference TRBV30 and TRBJ2-7, is SQTIHQWPATLVQPVGSPLSLECTVEGTSNPNLYWYRQAAGRGLQLLFYSVGIGQISSEVPQNLSASRPQDRQFILSSKKLLLSDSGFYLCAWSVTGRGPFPSYEQYFGPGTRLTVT.

The rearrangement joins TRBV5-1 to TRBJ2-1, with 11 bases aligning to TRBD2. V was pared by 0 bases and J by 5 bases, with 4 bases of the junction left unmatched. The CDR3 has 16 residues. Germline V gives CDR1 SGHRS, CDR2 YFSETQ. The CDR3: CASSLAPGLADNEQFF. CDR3 bases: TGCGCCAGCAGCTTGGCCCCGGGACTAGCGGACAATGAGCAGTTCTTC.

This clone has only one observation. This chain links TRBV27 with TRBJ1-2; possibly TRBD1 for D (6 bases). CDR1 is MNHEY and CDR2 is SMNVEV in the germline V gene (reference sequence). The V end lost 6 bases, the J end lost 8 bases, and 13 bases lay between the germline ends. This CDR3 spans 12 amino acids. This CDR3 reads CASSEQGSGYTF. CDR3 in DNA: TGTGCCAGCAGCGAACAGGGAAGCGGCTACACCTTC.

J is TRBJ1-5 and V is TRBV19; maybe TRBD1 (6 bases). The germline V and J ends were trimmed by 1 base and 0 bases, with 16 bases remaining between them. Per the germline V gene, CDR1 is LNHDA and CDR2 is SQIVND (reference sequence). This CDR3 region has 18 residues. The CDR3: CASSIALGQLPSNQPQHF. The DNA of the CDR3 is TGTGCCAGTAGTATAGCCCTAGGACAGTTACCTAGCAATCAGCCCCAGCATTTT.

This clone was picked up many times. The V and J genes are TRBV5-1 and TRBJ2-7; 7 bases agree with TRBD2. Germline assignment: CDR1 SGHRS and CDR2 YFSETQ. This CDR3 is 11 amino acids long. V dropped 7 bases and J dropped 9; count of bases not matched to a gene: 7. The CDR3 nucleotides read TGCGCCAGCCACTCGGGGGGTCGGCAGTACTTC. It is translated as CASHSGGRQYF.

The rearrangement joins TRBV25-1 to TRBJ1-2; 8 bases map to TRBD1. Germline values: CDR1 MGHDK, CDR2 SYGVNS. Trimming removed 4 bases from V and 4 bases from J; junction bases left unmatched: 8. The length of the CDR3 is 15 residues. The CDR3 DNA reads TGTGCCAGCAGTGCCCGACAGGGGCTCTCCTATGGCTACACCTTC. It yields the protein CASSARQGLSYGYTF.

The CDR3 protein is CASSWTENTEAFF. In DNA form, the CDR3 reads TGTGCCAGCAGTTGGACAGAAAACACTGAAGCTTTCTTT. The genes are TRBV12-3 or TRBV12-4 and TRBJ1-1; D is perhaps TRBD1 (6 bases). V lost 4 bases to trimming and J lost 2 bases, with 8 bases between them. This CDR3 is built from 13 residues.

The J gene is TRBJ2-6, the V gene TRBV7-8; TRBD1 matches at 8 bases. The length of the CDR3 is 18 residues. V was pared by 2 bases and J by 1 base, with 7 bases of the junction left unmatched. CDR1 SGHVS and CDR2 FQNEAQ come from the germline V gene. CDR3: CASSLRRDRLSGANVLTF. The CDR3 DNA reads as TGTGCCAGCAGCTTAAGAAGGGACAGGTTATCTGGGGCCAACGTCCTGACTTTC. Full variable domain (outside the CDR3, taken from reference TRBV7-8 and TRBJ2-6): GAGVSQSPRYKVAKRGQDVALRCDPISGHVSLFWYQQALGQGPEFLTYFQNEAQLDKSGLPSDRFFAERPEGSVSTLKIQRTQQEDSAVYLCASSLRRDRLSGANVLTFGAGSRLTVL.

The CDR3 sequence: CASSFKQGPWEPQHF. Written as DNA, the CDR3 is TGTGCCAGCAGTTTTAAACAGGGTCCGTGGGAGCCCCAGCATTTT. The chain links TRBV28 to TRBJ1-5, with D possibly TRBD1 on 6 matching bases. This CDR3 comprises 15 residues. Germline CDR1 MDHEN, CDR2 SYDVKM. Trimming pared 3 bases from V and 8 bases from J, leaving 17 bases between. The full variable domain, its missing parts supplied by reference TRBV28 and TRBJ1-5, is DVKVTQSSRYLVKRTGEKVFLECVQDMDHENMFWYRQDPGLGLRLIYFSYDVKMKEKGDIPEGYSVSREKKERFSLILESASTNQTSMYLCASSFKQGPWEPQHFGDGTRLSIL.

The genes are TRBV4-2 and TRBJ1-2; TRBD1 is a possible D gene (5 bases). V was clipped by 4 bases and J by 2 bases, with 11 bases between them. CDR3 size: 14 residues. Germline V lookup: CDR1 LGHNA, CDR2 YNFKEQ. The CDR3 here is CASSPPGGNYGYTF. In DNA, the CDR3 is TGTGCCAGCAGCCCCCCCGGGGGAAACTATGGCTACACCTTC.

The chain uses TRBV5-5 and TRBJ2-7; maybe TRBD2 (5 bases). The V end was cut by 0 bases, the J end by 5 bases, with 9 bases between. The CDR3 sequence is 13 residues long. The germline CDR1 and CDR2 sequences are SGHKS and YYEKEE (reference sequence). CDR3 nucleotide sequence: TGTGCCAGCAGCTTGGCCCCGCGGGACGAGCAGTACTTC. It encodes CASSLAPRDEQYF.

This chain uses TRBV7-2 with TRBJ2-3, with D possibly being TRBD1 (5 bases). The V gene's germline CDR1 is SGHTA and CDR2 FQGNSA. The CDR3 sequence is 14 residues long. V was trimmed by 2 bases and J by 2 bases, leaving 8 bases between them. This chain's CDR3 is CASSLQTATDTQYF. The DNA for the CDR3 is TGTGCCAGCAGCTTACAGACAGCCACAGATACGCAGTATTTT.

In its sample, this clone was seen once. This chain links TRBV30 with TRBJ1-6; D is uncertain. Germline CDR1 GTSNPN, CDR2 SVGIG (reference sequence). V was clipped by 0 bases and J by 9 bases, with 6 bases between them. The CDR3 extends over 12 amino acids. The CDR3 coding sequence is TGTGCCTGGAGTGTACTGATTTCACCCCTCCACTTT. Amino acids: CAWSVLISPLHF. Full variable domain (missing parts from reference TRBV30 and TRBJ1-6): SQTIHQWPATLVQPVGSPLSLECTVEGTSNPNLYWYRQAAGRGLQLLFYSVGIGQISSEVPQNLSASRPQDRQFILSSKKLLLSDSGFYLCAWSVLISPLHFGNGTRLTVT.

This sequence joins TRBV9 and TRBJ2-2, with TRBD2 matching over 14 bases. This CDR3 region has 21 residues. V shed 3 bases, J shed 0 bases, and the junction held 13 bases outside the gene matches. CDR1 is SGDLS and CDR2 is YYNGEE in the germline V gene. CDR3 DNA: TGTGCCAGCAGCGGTAGTAGGTGGACTAGCGGGGGGCCCGCGAACACCGGGGAGCTGTTTTTT. Translating it yields CASSGSRWTSGGPANTGELFF.

This clone was observed once. V gene TRBV7-6 combines with J gene TRBJ2-5; D gene uncertain. The CDR3 loop spans 16 amino acids. Trimming removed 5 bases from V and 7 bases from J, with 23 bases in between. Germline CDR1 reads SGHVS; CDR2 reads FNYEAQ. This CDR3 reads CASSPQRSTVRGTQYF. CDR3 bases: TGTGCCAGCAGCCCCCAGAGGTCGACTGTACGTGGGACCCAGTACTTC. Based on the CDR3 plus reference TRBV7-6 and TRBJ2-5, the full variable domain is GAGVSQSPRYKVTKRGQDVALRCDPISGHVSLYWYRQALGQGPEFLTYFNYEAQQDKSGLPNDRFSAERPEGSISTLTIQRTEQRDSAMYRCASSPQRSTVRGTQYFGPGTRLLVL.

This clone was seen a few times. This chain uses TRBV24-1 with TRBJ2-1; 9 bases align to TRBD2. The junction had 5 bases not matched to a gene; V was cut back by 3 bases and J by 6 bases. Germline V lookup: CDR1 KGHDR, CDR2 SFDVKD. CDR3 length: 15 amino acids. CDR3 coding DNA: TGTGCCACCAGTGATACAGCGGGAGGAGGCAATGAGCAGTTCTTC. Translation gives CATSDTAGGGNEQFF.

The V call is TRBV30, the J call TRBJ2-3, with TRBD2 identical over 9 bases. Germline values: CDR1 GTSNPN, CDR2 SVGIG (reference sequence). The V and J ends lost 0 bases and 0 bases, in that order; junction bases with no gene match: 4. This CDR3 comprises 16 residues. As DNA, the CDR3 is TGTGCCTGGAGTGTAGGGACTAGCCAAAGCACAGATACGCAGTATTTT. This translates into CAWSVGTSQSTDTQYF.

This clone occurred a few times. The chain recombines TRBV5-8 with TRBJ1-5; D is undetermined. The CDR3 is made up of 13 amino acids. CDR1 is SGHTS, CDR2 YDEGEE, per germline. Trimming took 0 bases from V and 4 from J, leaving 5 bases between them. The CDR3 sequence is CASSLAANQPQHF. The CDR3 coding sequence is TGTGCCAGCAGCTTGGCCGCGAATCAGCCCCAGCATTTT. The whole variable domain, remainder taken from reference TRBV5-8 and TRBJ1-5, is EAGVTQSPTHLIKTRGQQATLRCSPISGHTSVYWYQQALGLGLQFLLWYDEGEERNRGNFPPRFSGRQFPNYSSELNVNALELEDSALYLCASSLAANQPQHFGDGTRLSIL.

This chain connects TRBV19 to TRBJ1-3; D perhaps matches TRBD1 (5 bases). In germline, CDR1 is LNHDA, CDR2 SQIVND (reference sequence). V was pared by 7 bases and J by 0 bases, with 16 bases between. The length of the CDR3 is 16 residues. CDR3 DNA sequence: TGTGCCAGTACCCCCCTCCGTACAGGCTCTGGAAACACCATATATTTT. Translated, it gives CASTPLRTGSGNTIYF.

V gene TRBV18 combines with J gene TRBJ1-2, with no clear D. CDR3 size: 13 residues. Germline-derived CDR1 and CDR2 are KGHSH and LQKENI. Trimming took off 3 bases at V and 4 bases at J, with 9 bases between the two ends. CDR3 nucleotides: TGTGCCAGCTCACCTACATCGGGCTATGGCTACACCTTC. It encodes CASSPTSGYGYTF.

The chain carries TRBV7-3 and TRBJ2-1; D gene unclear. The CDR3 contains 13 residues. V lost 4 bases, J lost 9 bases, and 13 bases lay in between. Germline CDR1 and CDR2: SGHTA and FQGTGA. The CDR3 DNA is TGTGCCAGCAGCTCTCCTAGGAGTAGTGAGCAGTTCTTC. It specifies CASSSPRSSEQFF.

V usage is TRBV7-9 and J usage is TRBJ1-4; 7 bases agree with TRBD1. The CDR3 is 15 residues long. With 5 bases clipped from V and 8 bases from J, the junction kept 11 bases outside the gene matches. Germline V CDR1 and CDR2: SEHNR, FQNEAQ (reference sequence). The DNA for the CDR3 is TGTGCCAGCAGCCCGGGGACAGACTCAGGAGAAAAACTGTTTTTT. This sequence encodes CASSPGTDSGEKLFF.